The 18 T cell receptor beta chains given below trace back to one sample, sequenced in a study of Graves' ophthalmopathy and Graves' hyperthyroidism. RNA transcripts yielded amplified TCR beta CDR3 regions. RT-PCR in the first round used HTBI primers; a second-round multiplex PCR followed. TCRdb reprocessed the multiplex PCR reads via MiXCR and lists one record per CDR3 protein. The sample contains approximately 700,000 distinct CDR3 sequences, just over 40% of which appear only once. Sequencing input: peripheral blood. The receptors shown here come from an adult man with Graves' ophthalmopathy.

This chain uses TRBV7-7 with TRBJ2-7; no clear D gene. The germline V gene encodes CDR1 SSHAT and CDR2 FNYEAQ (reference sequence). CDR3 size: 14 residues. The CDR3 loop reads CARNPADGGYEQYF. As DNA, the CDR3 is TGTGCTAGAAATCCTGCGGACGGCGGCTACGAGCAGTACTTC.

This clonotype has a handful of counts. The rearrangement joins TRBV25-1 to TRBJ1-2; perhaps TRBD1 as D (5 bases). Germline lookup yields CDR1 MGHDK and CDR2 SYGVNS. The CDR3 is 15 residues long. The CDR3 region is CARAVGLGANYGYTF. The CDR3 DNA reads TGTGCTAGAGCGGTTGGGTTAGGGGCCAACTATGGCTACACCTTC.

This clonotype showed up many times. This rearrangement joins TRBV6-5 to TRBJ1-4; the D is unclear. The V gene lost 7 bases and the J gene lost 8 bases, with 11 bases spanning the gap. Looked up from germline, CDR1 is MNHEY and CDR2 is SVGAGI. There are 12 residues in the CDR3. CDR3 amino acids: CASTNSAEKLFF. The CDR3 DNA reads as TGTGCCAGCACCAACTCCGCGGAAAAACTGTTTTTT.

At least ten counts were recorded for this clonotype. This chain uses TRBV19 with TRBJ1-5; weak D call: TRBD1 (6 bases). The CDR3 totals 15 residues. V lost 7 bases and J lost 1, with 14 bases in between. The germline V gene has CDR1 LNHDA and CDR2 SQIVND (reference sequence). The CDR3 spells CASNTGPWSNQPQHF. CDR3 DNA sequence: TGTGCCAGTAATACAGGGCCGTGGAGCAATCAGCCCCAGCATTTT.

The chain joins TRBV10-3 to TRBJ1-1; D remains ambiguous. The V gene's germline CDR1 is ENHRY and CDR2 SYGVKD. There are 15 residues in the CDR3. Trimming took 7 bases from V and 1 from J, leaving 16 bases between them. CDR3: CAIMEVEGTNTEAFF. CDR3 nucleotide sequence: TGTGCCATCATGGAGGTCGAGGGAACGAACACTGAAGCTTTCTTT.

This clonotype showed up many times. V and J are TRBV20-1 and TRBJ2-5; 8 bases line up with TRBD2. CDR3 length equals 13 residues. J lost 5 bases, V lost 2 bases, and 4 bases had no gene match. Per germline, CDR1 DFQATT and CDR2 SNEGSKA (reference sequence). The CDR3 spells CSARSGGGETQYF. Here the CDR3 DNA reads TGCAGTGCTAGATCCGGCGGGGGGGAGACCCAGTACTTC.

This clonotype came up many times. V gene TRBV5-1 combines with J gene TRBJ1-2, with a possible D match to TRBD1 (6 bases). The length of the CDR3 is 15 residues. Trimming cost V 4 bases and J 1 base, with 14 bases left between them. Germline assignment: CDR1 SGHRS and CDR2 YFSETQ. The CDR3 coding sequence is TGCGCCAGCAGCCCCGGGACACCTGATAACTATGGCTACACCTTC. This sequence encodes CASSPGTPDNYGYTF.

This rearrangement joins TRBV24-1 to TRBJ2-5; D possibly uses TRBD1 or TRBD2 (5 bases each). CDR3 length: 15 amino acids. Trimming removed 3 bases at V and 5 bases at J, with 15 bases between. Per germline, CDR1 KGHDR and CDR2 SFDVKD. The CDR3, as DNA: TGTGCCACCAGTGATCTGCCGGGGCGTATGGAGACCCAGTACTTC. It encodes CATSDLPGRMETQYF.

The V gene is TRBV7-2, the J gene TRBJ1-5; D is unresolved. In germline, CDR1 is SGHTA, CDR2 FQGNSA. Trimming pared 5 bases from V and 3 bases from J, leaving 8 bases between. The CDR3 is made up of 13 amino acids. This CDR3 reads CASSVQNNQPQHF. The DNA of the CDR3 is TGTGCCAGCAGCGTCCAGAACAATCAGCCCCAGCATTTT.

The J gene is TRBJ2-5, the V gene TRBV2; 8 bases map to TRBD2. The trim removed 4 bases at V and 5 bases at J, leaving 15 bases unmatched. Germline V gene data show CDR1 as SNHLY and CDR2 as FYNNEI. This CDR3 spans 17 amino acids. This chain's CDR3 is CASSAGGGGPGDETQYF. The CDR3 DNA reads TGTGCCAGCAGTGCCGGGGGGGGTGGACCCGGCGATGAGACCCAGTACTTC.

V gene TRBV2 combines with J gene TRBJ2-3; D is tentatively TRBD1 or TRBD2 (5 bases each). CDR3 length equals 15 residues. Germline V gene data show CDR1 as SNHLY and CDR2 as FYNNEI. V gave up 3 bases and J gave up 1 base, with 11 bases separating them. Here the CDR3 DNA reads TGTGCCAGCAGTGACAGGGAGTTGGGCACAGATACGCAGTATTTT. Translation gives CASSDRELGTDTQYF.

This clonotype was recorded many times. The rearrangement uses TRBV9 and TRBJ1-3; the D is unclear. The germline V gene has CDR1 SGDLS and CDR2 YYNGEE. The CDR3 has 14 amino acids. The V gene lost 1 base and the J gene lost 2 bases, with 7 bases spanning the gap. CDR3 protein: CASSVSGAGNTIYF. The DNA for the CDR3 is TGTGCCAGCAGCGTAAGCGGAGCTGGAAACACCATATATTTT.

V gene TRBV7-9 combines with J gene TRBJ2-3, with 16 bases aligning to TRBD2. There are 17 residues in the CDR3. Trimming at V came to 4 bases and at J to 6 bases, leaving 7 bases not matched to a gene. Germline V gives CDR1 SEHNR, CDR2 FQNEAQ (reference sequence). The chain's CDR3 is CASSWGLAGGPSDTQYF. The CDR3, as DNA: TGTGCCAGCAGCTGGGGACTAGCGGGGGGGCCTAGTGATACGCAGTATTTT. Based on the CDR3 plus reference TRBV7-9 and TRBJ2-3, the full variable domain is DTGVSQNPRHKITKRGQNVTFRCDPISEHNRLYWYRQTLGQGPEFLTYFQNEAQLEKSRLLSDRFSAERPKGSFSTLEIQRTEQGDSAMYLCASSWGLAGGPSDTQYFGPGTRLTVL.

J is TRBJ2-7 and V is TRBV5-1; 9 bases agree with TRBD1. The V gene's germline CDR1 is SGHRS and CDR2 YFSETQ. V trimming: 5 bases; J trimming: 5 bases; junction bases outside the gene matches: 2. This CDR3 has 12 amino acids. This chain's CDR3 is CASRRQGDEQYF. In DNA form, the CDR3 reads TGCGCCAGCAGAAGACAGGGGGACGAGCAGTACTTC.

In the case of this clonotype: A much larger clonotype is one base distant, so this may be a read error. The rearrangement joins TRBV20-1 to TRBJ1-2; D might be TRBD1 (5 bases). The length of the CDR3 is 13 residues. V dropped 6 bases and J dropped 6 bases, with 17 bases sitting between them. The germline gives CDR1 DFQATT, CDR2 SNEGSKA (reference sequence). The CDR3 spells CSALPRESDGYTF. The CDR3 DNA follows: TGCAGTGCCCTACCCAGGGAATCGGATGGCTACACCTTC.

This rearrangement joins TRBV11-2 to TRBJ2-5; no definite D call. Per the germline V gene, CDR1 is SGHAT and CDR2 is FQNNGV. V dropped 5 bases and J dropped 2 bases, with 24 bases sitting between them. The CDR3 length is 18 residues. In DNA form, the CDR3 reads TGTGCCAGCAGCCTTCTTGCACCCATCGGGCTGACTCAAGAGACCCAGTACTTC. Translated: CASSLLAPIGLTQETQYF.

The chain couples TRBV29-1 to TRBJ1-1, with D possibly matching TRBD1 (6 bases). Trimming pared 2 bases from V and 5 bases from J, leaving 15 bases between. The CDR3 runs to 14 residues. CDR1 and CDR2 (germline): SQVTM, ANQGSEA. The CDR3 here is CSVEQQGSGTEAFF. For the CDR3, the DNA is TGCAGCGTTGAACAACAGGGTTCTGGGACTGAAGCTTTCTTT.

Comment on this clonotype: The junction departs from germline at one end; a sequencing error may be responsible. The chain combines TRBV11-3 with TRBJ1-6; no definite D call. Per germline, CDR1 SGHNT and CDR2 YENEEA. The CDR3 has 16 residues. CDR3 coding DNA: TGTGCCAGCAGCTTAGTGGGTCTGGGTATTAATTCACTCCTCCACTTT. Translation gives CASSLVGLGINSLLHF.